Given below is one TCR beta chain in context. This sample is drawn from a study of technical replicates of blood from a handful of donors. Only in-frame clones appear in the TCRdb table, and some are missing; sequencing was by immunoSEQ multiplex PCR. The table lists tens of thousands of clones, around 94% of them singletons. This clonotype originated in a human donor in good health. The source material was T cells isolated from PBMCs.

The chain's CDR3 is CASSRTRFNEKLFF. CDR3 coding DNA: TGTGCCAGCAGTAGGACACGCTTTAATGAAAAACTGTTTTTT. J is TRBJ1-4 and V is TRBV6-5, with D possibly being TRBD1 (5 bases). The CDR3 contains 14 residues. Germline CDR1 is MNHEY and CDR2 is SVGAGI. V lost 5 bases and J lost 4, with 11 bases in between.